This T cell receptor beta chain was profiled in a study of T cells in Graves' hyperthyroidism and ophthalmopathy. Amplification of TCR beta CDR3 regions was performed using RNA transcripts as template. The TCR CDR3 was amplified in a first-round RT-PCR using the HTBI primer set. TCRdb reprocessed the multiplex PCR reads via MiXCR and lists one record per CDR3 protein. Seen here are 390,000 or so distinct CDR3 sequences, over 12% observed once, and the top ten hold approximately 13%. At least ten counts were recorded for this clonotype. The antigen remains unidentified. Germline CDR1 SGHAT, CDR2 FQNNGV. The CDR3 is 15 residues long. With V trimmed by 5 bases and J by 15 bases, 12 bases remained unmatched. Whole-study results and caveats: In blood, most of the thyroid clonotypes expanded above 0.001 were also present.

Uncontrolled infection, other autoimmune disease, pregnancy or lactation barred patients from enrollment. Used for diagnoses were clinical symptoms, serum thyroxine and TRAb, thyroid ultrasound and orbital computed tomography. The clonotype comes from a man aged 18 to 30 with Graves' ophthalmopathy. The specimen sequenced was blood. The V and J genes are TRBV11-2 and TRBJ2-6, with 11 positions matching TRBD1. In DNA form, the CDR3 reads TGTGCCAGCAGCCCACGGACAGGGGGCGGGGTGCGCCTGACTTTC. Translation gives CASSPRTGGGVRLTF.